The 30 T cell receptor beta chains given below trace back to one sample, sequenced in a study of T-cell memory formation after mild COVID-19. MiXCR was run by TCRdb on the 5' RACE reads, yielding one entry per CDR3 protein. There are 550,000 to 650,000 distinct CDR3 sequences in the sample; around a sixth occur only once, and roughly 7.7% lies in the top ten. The sequenced sample was PBMCs or a T cell subset sorted from them (not recorded which). Receptors were obtained from an adult woman who had mild COVID-19 (a few samples of this study predate the infection). Cell type and time point are not known.

The J gene is TRBJ2-7, the V gene TRBV29-1; D is perhaps TRBD2 (5 bases). The germline V gene encodes CDR1 SQVTM and CDR2 ANQGSEA. CDR3 size: 13 residues. The chain's CDR3 is CGIETSVEYEQYF. The CDR3 coding sequence is TGCGGGATAGAAACTAGTGTGGAGTACGAGCAGTACTTC.

This clonotype was seen only a few times. This chain connects TRBV5-1 to TRBJ2-7; tentative D call: TRBD2 (6 bases). The CDR3 length is 14 residues. Germline lookup yields CDR1 SGHRS and CDR2 YFSETQ. V lost 4 bases and J 2 bases, leaving 13 bases between the germline ends. This CDR3 reads CASSGGTVPYEQYF. The CDR3, as DNA: TGCGCCAGCAGCGGGGGGACGGTCCCCTACGAGCAGTACTTC.

The genes are TRBV27 and TRBJ1-1, with 7 bases that match TRBD1. Trimming at V came to 7 bases and at J to 2 bases, leaving 7 bases not matched to a gene. CDR1 and CDR2 (germline): MNHEY, SMNVEV (reference sequence). The CDR3 is 14 amino acids. The CDR3 nucleotides read TGTGCCAGCAAGGAACAGGGGCCAAACACTGAAGCTTTCTTT. This encodes CASKEQGPNTEAFF.

This clonotype was seen a handful of times. The rearrangement links TRBV7-9 to TRBJ2-2, with no clear D. With 4 bases removed from V and 7 bases from J, the gap between germline ends came to 10 bases. The CDR3 runs 13 residues. Germline V gives CDR1 SEHNR, CDR2 FQNEAQ (reference sequence). The CDR3 sequence: CASSWDSGGELFF. The CDR3 DNA reads as TGTGCCAGCAGCTGGGATTCAGGCGGGGAGCTGTTTTTT. The full variable domain, in which reference TRBV7-9 and TRBJ2-2 provide the parts outside the CDR3, is DTGVSQNPRHKITKRGQNVTFRCDPISEHNRLYWYRQTLGQGPEFLTYFQNEAQLEKSRLLSDRFSAERPKGSFSTLEIQRTEQGDSAMYLCASSWDSGGELFFGEGSRLTVL.

This clonotype was detected a few times. This chain uses TRBV4-1 with TRBJ1-1; no firm D call. The germline V gene encodes CDR1 MGHRA and CDR2 YSYEKL. The CDR3 runs to 15 residues. V gave up 0 bases and J gave up 7 bases, with 15 bases separating them. CDR3 DNA sequence: TGCGCCAGCAGCCAAGAGAGTACAATTTCATATGAAGCTTTCTTT. Protein product: CASSQESTISYEAFF.

This rearrangement joins TRBV27 to TRBJ2-2; 9 positions match TRBD1. V shed 5 bases and J 5 bases; nucleotides not matched to a gene: 6. The germline V gene has CDR1 MNHEY and CDR2 SMNVEV (reference sequence). The CDR3 runs 15 residues. The CDR3 protein is CASSLGTGRTGELFF. The DNA for the CDR3 is TGTGCCAGCAGTCTCGGGACAGGGAGAACCGGGGAGCTGTTTTTT.

This clonotype was picked up a small number of times. The chain has TRBV3-1 and TRBJ1-1, with 9 bases that match TRBD1. In germline, CDR1 is LGHDT, CDR2 YNNKEL (reference sequence). CDR3 length equals 17 residues. V shed 1 base and J 6 bases; nucleotides not matched to a gene: 12. The CDR3 sequence: CASSQAVQGARGAEAFF. As DNA, the CDR3 is TGTGCCAGCAGCCAAGCGGTACAGGGGGCGAGAGGGGCTGAAGCTTTCTTT. The entire variable domain, with the rest obtained from reference TRBV3-1 and TRBJ1-1, is as follows: DTAVSQTPKYLVTQMGNDKSIKCEQNLGHDTMYWYKQDSKKFLKIMFSYNNKELIINETVPNRFSPKSPDKAHLNLHINSLELGDSAVYFCASSQAVQGARGAEAFFGQGTRLTVV.

This clonotype was picked up a small number of times. J is TRBJ2-7 and V is TRBV20-1, with D perhaps matching TRBD2 (6 bases). Trimming cost V 3 bases and J 11 bases, with 20 bases left between them. The CDR3 is 13 residues long. Germline lookup yields CDR1 DFQATT and CDR2 SNEGSKA (reference sequence). CDR3 amino acids: CSASRTGVGDEYF. The CDR3 coding sequence is TGCAGTGCTAGTCGGACGGGGGTCGGAGATGAGTACTTC.

This clonotype has more than one count but fewer than ten. The chain combines TRBV4-2 with TRBJ2-1; D is perhaps TRBD2 (5 bases). V was cut by 2 bases and J by 5 bases, with 28 bases left in between. This CDR3 region has 20 residues. Germline values: CDR1 LGHNA, CDR2 YNFKEQ. The CDR3 protein is CASSQWTRSGPLTPNNEQFF. CDR3 DNA: TGTGCCAGCAGCCAATGGACCCGGAGCGGACCCCTTACCCCCAACAATGAGCAGTTCTTC.

The gene calls are TRBV12-3 or TRBV12-4 and TRBJ1-5, with no clear D. Trimming stripped 8 bases from V and 0 bases from J, with 14 bases between. CDR3 length: 15 residues. The CDR3 DNA follows: TGTGCCAGCGGAGTTTCAGGTTATAGCAATCAGCCCCAGCATTTT. It specifies CASGVSGYSNQPQHF.

This clonotype was found once. DNA of the CDR3: TGTGCCAGCAGAAAAACCGGGAGTTGGTCCTACGAGCAGTACTTC. Encoded protein: CASRKTGSWSYEQYF. The chain joins TRBV12-3 or TRBV12-4 to TRBJ2-7; TRBD2 is a possible D gene (6 bases). Trimming removed 6 bases from V and 1 base from J, with 16 bases in between. This CDR3 is 15 amino acids long.

This clonotype came up a few times. The chain is built from TRBV29-1 and TRBJ2-7, with a weak D call TRBD1 (5 bases). V lost 3 bases and J lost 2, with 5 bases in between. The germline CDR1 and CDR2 sequences are SQVTM and ANQGSEA. This CDR3 is built from 11 residues. In nucleotides, the CDR3 is TGCAGCGTTGAGGGGCCCTACGAGCAGTACTTC. Amino acid sequence: CSVEGPYEQYF.

This clonotype has just a few counts. V is TRBV24-1 and J is TRBJ2-1, with 7 bases fitting TRBD2. The CDR3 covers 16 residues. Germline CDR1 is KGHDR and CDR2 is SFDVKD. The junction had 13 bases not matched to a gene; V was cut back by 5 bases and J by 7 bases. CDR3 sequence (DNA): TGTGCCACCAGTGCCCTGAACCCAGCGGGAAGAAATGAGCAGTTCTTC. It translates to CATSALNPAGRNEQFF.

The chain uses TRBV4-3 and TRBJ1-4; D gene ambiguous. The germline V gene encodes CDR1 LGHNA and CDR2 YSLEER. This CDR3 contains 16 residues. V lost 1 base and J 0 bases, leaving 9 bases between the germline ends. The DNA for the CDR3 is TGCGCCAGCAGCCAAGGGAACCCCGCAACTAATGAAAAACTGTTTTTT. Protein product: CASSQGNPATNEKLFF.

The chain recombines TRBV7-9 with TRBJ1-4; no firm D call. The CDR3 extends over 15 amino acids. CDR1 and CDR2 from the germline V gene are SEHNR and FQNEAQ (reference sequence). The V and J ends lost 5 bases and 7 bases respectively, with 17 bases between them. CDR3: CASSTALATGEKLFF. The CDR3 nucleotides read TGTGCCAGCAGCACTGCCCTGGCGACTGGTGAAAAACTGTTTTTT.

This clonotype was counted between two and nine times. The genes are TRBV7-9 and TRBJ2-5; D is possibly TRBD1 or TRBD2 (6 bases each). Germline V CDR1 and CDR2: SEHNR, FQNEAQ (reference sequence). The CDR3 totals 15 residues. The V and J ends lost 1 base and 0 bases respectively, with 9 bases between them. The CDR3 nucleotides read TGTGCCAGCAGCTTAGGGAGGGGGTACCAAGAGACCCAGTACTTC. It is translated as CASSLGRGYQETQYF.

This chain joins TRBV10-3 and TRBJ1-5; possible D gene TRBD1, 6 bases. In germline, CDR1 is ENHRY, CDR2 SYGVKD. Trimming removed 6 bases from V and 3 bases from J, with 12 bases in between. The CDR3 is 14 amino acids. The CDR3 DNA is TGTGCCATCAGGGAAGACAGGAACAATCAGCCCCAGCATTTT. Amino acid sequence: CAIREDRNNQPQHF.

This clonotype was seen a few times. The rearrangement joins TRBV20-1 to TRBJ2-3; 7 positions agree with TRBD2. The V gene end was trimmed by 3 bases and the J gene end by 4 bases; junction bases not matched to a gene: 10. Germline CDR1 reads DFQATT; CDR2 reads SNEGSKA (reference sequence). The CDR3 spans 15 residues. CDR3 nucleotide sequence: TGCAGTGCTAGCGGGCGCGGGGGAGGCTCAGATACGCAGTATTTT. Protein product: CSASGRGGGSDTQYF.

V gene TRBV27 combines with J gene TRBJ2-1; the match to TRBD1 covers 10 bases. There are 17 residues in the CDR3. V was clipped by 6 bases and J by 3 bases; unmatched bases: 11. Germline V gene data show CDR1 as MNHEY and CDR2 as SMNVEV (reference sequence). The CDR3, as DNA: TGTGCCAGCAGCGAGACAGGGGGCTCACTATTCTACAATGAGCAGTTCTTC. Protein product: CASSETGGSLFYNEQFF.

This clonotype was seen a handful of times. The CDR3 here is CASSFQGIGSHTEAFF. The CDR3 coding sequence is TGTGCCAGCAGCTTTCAAGGGATAGGGTCGCACACTGAAGCTTTCTTT. V and J are TRBV11-2 and TRBJ1-1; D gene unclear. V lost 3 bases, J lost 3 bases, and 17 bases lay in between. The CDR3 sequence is 16 residues long. Germline lookup yields CDR1 SGHAT and CDR2 FQNNGV.

In this sample, this clonotype turned up a few times. V and J are TRBV20-1 and TRBJ2-3; 8 bases line up with TRBD2. Trimming at V came to 1 base and at J to 5 bases, leaving 5 bases not matched to a gene. Per germline, CDR1 DFQATT and CDR2 SNEGSKA (reference sequence). The CDR3 sequence is 14 residues long. The CDR3 spells CSARVVRGGDTQYF. The CDR3 DNA reads as TGCAGTGCTAGAGTCGTCCGGGGGGGAGATACGCAGTATTTT.

The rearrangement links TRBV25-1 to TRBJ2-1; D is undetermined. Germline V gives CDR1 MGHDK, CDR2 SYGVNS. CDR3 length equals 15 residues. The V and J ends lost 4 bases and 4 bases respectively, with 14 bases between them. This CDR3 reads CASSVLKGSYNEQFF. The CDR3 DNA is TGTGCCAGCAGTGTGTTAAAGGGTTCATACAATGAGCAGTTCTTC.

This clonotype was observed a few times. CDR3 protein: CASSLTGRDNSPLHF. CDR3 DNA: TGTGCCAGCAGCTTAACAGGGAGGGATAATTCACCCCTCCACTTT. V and J are TRBV11-2 and TRBJ1-6; possible D gene TRBD1, 6 bases. Per the germline V gene, CDR1 is SGHAT and CDR2 is FQNNGV. The CDR3 sequence is 15 residues long. With 2 bases removed from V and 5 bases from J, the gap between germline ends came to 10 bases.

The V and J genes are TRBV25-1 and TRBJ2-7; no clear D. The length of the CDR3 is 13 residues. V was trimmed by 5 bases and J by 4 bases, leaving 12 bases between them. Germline assignment: CDR1 MGHDK and CDR2 SYGVNS. The CDR3 reads CASSQGLQYEQYF. The CDR3 DNA reads TGTGCCAGCAGTCAAGGATTGCAGTACGAGCAGTACTTC.

This sequence joins TRBV15 and TRBJ2-3; D gene unclear. Germline-derived CDR1 and CDR2 are LNHNV and YYDKDF (reference sequence). The CDR3 has 14 residues. Deletions cut 1 base from V and 2 bases from J, with 7 bases between. CDR3 sequence (DNA): TGTGCCACCAGCAGAGGCCCCGCCACAGATACGCAGTATTTT. Translating gives CATSRGPATDTQYF.

The gene calls are TRBV12-3 or TRBV12-4 and TRBJ1-2; possibly TRBD1 for D (5 bases). This CDR3 has 13 amino acids. Trimming took 3 bases from V and 6 from J, leaving 11 bases between them. CDR3 loop: CASSLDMRNGYTF. CDR3 bases: TGTGCCAGCAGTTTGGACATGAGGAATGGCTACACCTTC.

The gene calls are TRBV12-3 or TRBV12-4 and TRBJ1-1; D perhaps matches TRBD1 (6 bases). This CDR3 is 16 amino acids long. V lost 2 bases, J lost 5 bases, and 18 bases lay in between. CDR3 bases: TGTGCCAGCAGTTTACGGGCCCCACAGGGCCTGACTGAAGCTTTCTTT. Its translation: CASSLRAPQGLTEAFF.

This clonotype was seen a few times. This sequence joins TRBV5-1 and TRBJ2-7; 7 bases map to TRBD1. Germline CDR1 reads SGHRS; CDR2 reads YFSETQ. This CDR3 region has 16 residues. V shed 1 base, J shed 0 bases, and the junction held 7 bases outside the gene matches. The CDR3 DNA follows: TGCGCCAGCAGCTTGTACCCGGGACAGAACTCCTACGAGCAGTACTTC. This sequence encodes CASSLYPGQNSYEQYF.

In its sample, this clonotype was seen once. This chain links TRBV15 with TRBJ2-7, with 7 bases fitting TRBD2. CDR3 length: 15 amino acids. Per germline, CDR1 LNHNV and CDR2 YYDKDF (reference sequence). Trimming took 5 bases from V and 4 from J; bases not matched to a gene: 11. CDR3 nucleotide sequence: TGTGCCACCAGCCCGGGGAGGGGTCCGCTGTACGAGCAGTACTTC. The encoded protein is CATSPGRGPLYEQYF.

This clonotype was counted a few times. The genes are TRBV27 and TRBJ2-7; D gene unclear. V was clipped by 3 bases and J by 10 bases, with 28 bases between them. The germline V gene encodes CDR1 MNHEY and CDR2 SMNVEV (reference sequence). CDR3 size: 17 residues. CDR3 sequence reads: CASSLVSGDNTPLRQYF. CDR3 sequence (DNA): TGTGCCAGCAGTTTGGTGTCCGGAGATAATACACCTTTGCGTCAGTACTTC.